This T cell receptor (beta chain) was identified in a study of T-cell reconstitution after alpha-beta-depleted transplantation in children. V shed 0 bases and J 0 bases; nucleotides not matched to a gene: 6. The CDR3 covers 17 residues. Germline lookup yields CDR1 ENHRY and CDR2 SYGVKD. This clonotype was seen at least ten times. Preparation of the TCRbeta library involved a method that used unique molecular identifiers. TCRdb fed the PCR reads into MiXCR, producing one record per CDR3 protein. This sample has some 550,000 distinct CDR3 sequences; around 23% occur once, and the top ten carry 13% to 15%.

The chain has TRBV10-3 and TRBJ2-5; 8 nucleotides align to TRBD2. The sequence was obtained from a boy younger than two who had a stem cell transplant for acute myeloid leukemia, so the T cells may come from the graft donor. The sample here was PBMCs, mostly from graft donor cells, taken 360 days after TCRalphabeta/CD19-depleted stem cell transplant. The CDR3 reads CAISESVSGGHQETQYF. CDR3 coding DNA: TGTGCCATCAGTGAGTCCGTAAGCGGGGGTCACCAAGAGACCCAGTACTTC.